This paragraph covers one TCR beta chain sequence. Its antigen is unknown. Each cDNA held unique molecular identifiers, and template switching gave it a universal primer site. Via MiXCR, TCRdb re-called the 5' RACE reads, giving one row per CDR3 protein. The data show 450,000 or so distinct CDR3 sequences, more than 20% seen once. These data come from a study of identical twins. General study findings and limits: Low generation-probability sequences were in excess among twin-shared out-of-frame alpha sequences. Beta clonotypes that were abundant in cord blood contained fewer insertions, a pattern absent from memory repertoires.

The V gene's germline CDR1 is DFQATT and CDR2 SNEGSKA (reference sequence). The V end was cut by 2 bases, the J end by 5 bases, with 9 bases between. The CDR3 length is 12 residues. These records were also assigned to another study, of T cells expressing NK-cell markers. From that report: In several donors, dominant clonotypes made up about 28.3-60.1% of CD3+CD56-NKG2C+ cells.

The source is a woman younger than 30 in good health. J is TRBJ2-5 and V is TRBV20-1; D is tentatively TRBD1 or TRBD2 (5 bases each). The sequencing sample was made of CD4+ T cells sorted from blood. CDR3 protein: CSARTGAETQYF. DNA for the CDR3: TGCAGTGCTAGAACCGGGGCGGAGACCCAGTACTTC.